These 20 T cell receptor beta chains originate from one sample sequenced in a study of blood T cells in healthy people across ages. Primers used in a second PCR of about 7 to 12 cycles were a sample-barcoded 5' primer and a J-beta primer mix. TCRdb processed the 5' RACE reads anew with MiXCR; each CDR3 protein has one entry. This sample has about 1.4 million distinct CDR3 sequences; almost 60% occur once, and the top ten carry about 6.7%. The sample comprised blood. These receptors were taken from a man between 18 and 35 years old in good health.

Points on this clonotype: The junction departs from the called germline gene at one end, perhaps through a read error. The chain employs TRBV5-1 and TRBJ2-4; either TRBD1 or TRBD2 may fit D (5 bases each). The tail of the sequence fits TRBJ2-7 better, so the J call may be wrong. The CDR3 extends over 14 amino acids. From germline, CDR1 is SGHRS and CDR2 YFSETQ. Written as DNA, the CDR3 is TGCGCCAGCGGCTTGGGGACGTTAACCTACGAGCAGTACTTC. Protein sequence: CASGLGTLTYEQYF.

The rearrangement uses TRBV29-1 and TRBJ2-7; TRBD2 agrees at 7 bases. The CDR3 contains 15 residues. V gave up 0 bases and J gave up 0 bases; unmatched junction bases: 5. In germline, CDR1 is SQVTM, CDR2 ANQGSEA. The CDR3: CSVEDRSGTSYEQYF. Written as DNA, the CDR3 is TGCAGCGTTGAAGATCGCAGCGGGACCTCCTACGAGCAGTACTTC.

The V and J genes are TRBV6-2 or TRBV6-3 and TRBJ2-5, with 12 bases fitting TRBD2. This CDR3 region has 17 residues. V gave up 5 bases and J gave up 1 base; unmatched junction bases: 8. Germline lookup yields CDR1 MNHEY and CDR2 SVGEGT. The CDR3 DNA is TGTGCCAGCAGTAATCGTCGACTAGCGGGGGCCCAAGAGACCCAGTACTTC. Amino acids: CASSNRRLAGAQETQYF.

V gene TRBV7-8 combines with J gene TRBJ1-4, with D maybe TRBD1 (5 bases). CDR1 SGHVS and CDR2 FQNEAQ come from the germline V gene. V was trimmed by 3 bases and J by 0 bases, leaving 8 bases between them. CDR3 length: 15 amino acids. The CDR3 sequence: CASSLTAPTNEKLFF. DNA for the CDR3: TGTGCCAGCAGCTTGACAGCTCCAACTAATGAAAAACTGTTTTTT.

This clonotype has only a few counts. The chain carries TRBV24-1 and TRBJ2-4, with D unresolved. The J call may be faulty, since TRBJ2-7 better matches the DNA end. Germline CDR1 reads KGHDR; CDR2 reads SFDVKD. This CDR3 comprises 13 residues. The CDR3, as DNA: TGTGCCACCAGTGATAGAAGTGGGGACGAGCAGTACTTC. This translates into CATSDRSGDEQYF.

In nucleotides, the CDR3 is TGTGCCATCAGTGAGGCTGATGAGCAGTTCTTC. Translated, it gives CAISEADEQFF. The rearrangement joins TRBV10-3 to TRBJ2-1; D gene ambiguous. The V gene's germline CDR1 is ENHRY and CDR2 SYGVKD. There are 11 residues in the CDR3. Trimming cost V 2 bases and J 8 bases, with 4 bases left between them.

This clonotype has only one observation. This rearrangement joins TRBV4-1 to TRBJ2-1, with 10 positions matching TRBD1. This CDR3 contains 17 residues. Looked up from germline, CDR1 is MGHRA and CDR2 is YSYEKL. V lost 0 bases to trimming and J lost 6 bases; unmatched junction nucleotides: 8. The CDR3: CASSQDQRQGAFNEQFF. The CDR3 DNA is TGCGCCAGCAGCCAAGATCAGCGACAGGGGGCTTTCAATGAGCAGTTCTTC.

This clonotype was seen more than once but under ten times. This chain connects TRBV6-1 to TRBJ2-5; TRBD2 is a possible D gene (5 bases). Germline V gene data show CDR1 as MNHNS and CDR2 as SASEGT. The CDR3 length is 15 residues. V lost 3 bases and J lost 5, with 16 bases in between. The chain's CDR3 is CASSDSPSKGETQYF. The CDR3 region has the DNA TGTGCCAGCAGTGATTCCCCTAGCAAGGGTGAGACCCAGTACTTC.

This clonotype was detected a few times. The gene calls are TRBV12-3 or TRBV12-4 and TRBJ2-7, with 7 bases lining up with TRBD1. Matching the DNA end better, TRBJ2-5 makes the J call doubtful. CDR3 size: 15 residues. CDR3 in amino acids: CASSFGTEYQETQYF. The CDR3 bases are TGTGCCAGCAGTTTTGGGACAGAGTACCAAGAGACCCAGTACTTC.

The CDR3 region is CASSYFGSGQETQYF. The DNA for the CDR3 is TGTGCCAGCAGTTACTTCGGTAGCGGGCAAGAGACCCAGTACTTC. The chain carries TRBV6-5 and TRBJ2-5; TRBD2 matches 7 bases. The V gene end was trimmed by 1 base and the J gene end by 2 bases; junction bases not matched to a gene: 4. Germline CDR1 reads MNHEY; CDR2 reads SVGAGI. This CDR3 spans 15 amino acids.

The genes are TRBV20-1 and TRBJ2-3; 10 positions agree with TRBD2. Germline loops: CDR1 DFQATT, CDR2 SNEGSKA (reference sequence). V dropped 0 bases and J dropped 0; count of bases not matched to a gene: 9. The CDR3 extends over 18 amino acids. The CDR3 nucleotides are TGCAGTGCTAGAGATTCAGTACGGACTAGCGGTAGCACAGATACGCAGTATTTT. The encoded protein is CSARDSVRTSGSTDTQYF.

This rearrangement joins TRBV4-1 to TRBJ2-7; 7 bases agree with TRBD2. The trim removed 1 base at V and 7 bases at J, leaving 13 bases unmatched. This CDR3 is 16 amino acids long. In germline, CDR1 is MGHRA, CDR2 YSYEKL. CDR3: CASSQGPGTTPGEQYF. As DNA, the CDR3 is TGCGCCAGCAGCCAAGGCCCCGGGACTACCCCGGGGGAGCAGTACTTC.

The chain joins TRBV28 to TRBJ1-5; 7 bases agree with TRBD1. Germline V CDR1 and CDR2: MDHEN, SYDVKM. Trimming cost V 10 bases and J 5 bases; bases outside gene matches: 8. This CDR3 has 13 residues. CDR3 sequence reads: CATEDRVYQPQHF. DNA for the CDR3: TGTGCCACCGAAGACAGGGTGTATCAGCCCCAGCATTTT.

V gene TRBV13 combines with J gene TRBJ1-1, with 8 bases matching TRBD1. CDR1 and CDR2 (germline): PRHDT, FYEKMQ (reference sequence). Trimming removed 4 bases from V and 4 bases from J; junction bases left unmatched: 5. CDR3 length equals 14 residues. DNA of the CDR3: TGTGCCAGCAGCTCGAACGACAGGGGCACTGAAGCTTTCTTT. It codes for CASSSNDRGTEAFF.

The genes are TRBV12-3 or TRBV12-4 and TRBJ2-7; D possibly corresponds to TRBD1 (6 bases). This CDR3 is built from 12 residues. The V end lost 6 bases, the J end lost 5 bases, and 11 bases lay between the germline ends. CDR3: CASSAGTHEQYF. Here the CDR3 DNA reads TGTGCCAGCAGCGCAGGGACACACGAGCAGTACTTC.

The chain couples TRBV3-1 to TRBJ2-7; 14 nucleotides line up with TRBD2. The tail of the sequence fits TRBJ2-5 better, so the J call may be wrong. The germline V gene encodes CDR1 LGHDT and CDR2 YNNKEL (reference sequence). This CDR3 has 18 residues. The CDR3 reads CASSQGIPGLAGGETQYF. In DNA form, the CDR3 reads TGTGCCAGCAGCCAAGGGATCCCCGGACTAGCGGGAGGAGAGACCCAGTACTTC.

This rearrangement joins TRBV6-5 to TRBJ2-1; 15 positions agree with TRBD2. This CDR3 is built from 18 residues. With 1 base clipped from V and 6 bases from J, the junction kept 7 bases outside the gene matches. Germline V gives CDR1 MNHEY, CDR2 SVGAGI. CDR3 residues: CASSYFGLAGGPGNEQFF. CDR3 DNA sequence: TGTGCCAGCAGTTACTTCGGACTAGCGGGGGGGCCGGGCAATGAGCAGTTCTTC.

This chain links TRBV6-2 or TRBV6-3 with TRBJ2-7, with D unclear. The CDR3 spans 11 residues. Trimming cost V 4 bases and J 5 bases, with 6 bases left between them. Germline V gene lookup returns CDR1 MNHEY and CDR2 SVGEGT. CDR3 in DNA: TGTGCCAGCAGTTCCGCCCACGAGCAGTACTTC. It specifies CASSSAHEQYF.

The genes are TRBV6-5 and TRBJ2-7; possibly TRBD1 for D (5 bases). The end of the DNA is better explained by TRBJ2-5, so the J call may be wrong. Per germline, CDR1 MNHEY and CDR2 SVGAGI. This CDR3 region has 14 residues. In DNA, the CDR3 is TGTGCCAGCAGTTATCTGGGGCGCAGGGAGACCCAGTACTTC. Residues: CASSYLGRRETQYF.

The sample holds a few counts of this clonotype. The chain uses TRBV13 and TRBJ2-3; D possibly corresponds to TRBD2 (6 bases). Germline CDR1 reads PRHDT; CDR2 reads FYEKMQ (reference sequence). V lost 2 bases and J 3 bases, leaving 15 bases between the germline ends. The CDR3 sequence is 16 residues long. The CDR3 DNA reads TGTGCCAGCAGCTTATCGGTCATTGGGGGGACAGATACGCAGTATTTT. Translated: CASSLSVIGGTDTQYF.